This record covers a single T cell receptor (beta chain). Its cognate antigen is unknown. As to time point: newly diagnosed, previously untreated cHL patient sample. The investigators isolated CD8+ T cells from thawed PBMCs using magnetic negative selection. The authors used newly diagnosed, untreated classical Hodgkin lymphoma PBMCs as comparison. After removal of 5 bases from V and 0 bases from J, the junction contained 4 bases not matched to a gene. The germline CDR1 and CDR2 sequences are SEHNR and FQNEAQ (reference sequence). The CDR3 runs to 16 residues. These data originate in a study of PD-1 blockade in classical Hodgkin lymphoma. Study observations and caveats: Differences between repertoires have undefined causes, possibly disease activity or prior therapy. Relapsed/refractory patients reportedly had lower baseline diversity than newly diagnosed patients.

Sequencing was performed with immunoSEQ multiplex PCR; in TCRdb, only in-frame clones are kept and a portion is missing. The repertoire holds roughly 4,800 clones, with 85% to 90% as singletons. This rearrangement joins TRBV7-9 to TRBJ2-6; 7 bases align to TRBD1. Material for sequencing was CD8+ T cells from blood. The TCR sequence derives from a human donor with classical Hodgkin lymphoma. CDR3 DNA sequence: TGTGCCAGCAGCCCCCGGACAGGCTCTGGGGCCAACGTCCTGACTTTC. It specifies CASSPRTGSGANVLTF.